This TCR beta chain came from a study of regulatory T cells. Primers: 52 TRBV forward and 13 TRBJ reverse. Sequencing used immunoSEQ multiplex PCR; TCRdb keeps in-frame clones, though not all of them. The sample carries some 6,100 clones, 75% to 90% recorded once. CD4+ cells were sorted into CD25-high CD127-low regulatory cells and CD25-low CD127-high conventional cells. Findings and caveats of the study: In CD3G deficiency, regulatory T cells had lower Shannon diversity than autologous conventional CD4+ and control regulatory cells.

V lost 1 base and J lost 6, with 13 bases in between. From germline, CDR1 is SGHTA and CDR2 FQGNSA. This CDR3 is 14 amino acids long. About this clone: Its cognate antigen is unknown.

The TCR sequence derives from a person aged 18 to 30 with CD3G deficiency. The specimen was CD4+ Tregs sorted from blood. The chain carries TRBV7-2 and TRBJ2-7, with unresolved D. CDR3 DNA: TGTGCCAGCAGCTTAGGATTGGGAATCGGCGAGCAGTACTTC. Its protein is CASSLGLGIGEQYF.